This T cell receptor (beta chain) is from a study of cytomegalovirus exposure and HLA in healthy donors. With respect to this clone: The antigen is undetermined.

Overall study results and limits: That first-cohort TCR clusters tended to co-occur in the 120 or so validation repertoires was found in a later analysis.

Using immunoSEQ multiplex PCR, the repertoire was profiled, and TCRdb retains in-frame clones only, with some absent. The table lists roughly 52,000 clones, 88% of them singletons. The CDR3 contains 18 residues. V was pared by 2 bases and J by 4 bases, with 13 bases of the junction left unmatched. Germline V gene data show CDR1 as MNHNS and CDR2 as SASEGT. The specimen sequenced was PBMCs. The clonotype was recovered from a woman under 40 in good health and CMV-seronegative. The V gene is TRBV6-1, the J gene TRBJ2-7, with TRBD1 matching 11 bases. CDR3 amino acids: CASSESRVWTGGQYEQYF. DNA for the CDR3: TGTGCCAGCAGTGAATCGCGTGTTTGGACAGGGGGCCAATACGAGCAGTACTTC.